This is a list of T cell receptor beta chains from one sample in a study of blood T cell repertoires in COVID-19. Data came from immunoSEQ multiplex PCR; TCRdb stores just in-frame clones and leaves some out. Here the sample spans about 210,000 clones, around 82% being singletons. The material sequenced was PBMCs or T cells enriched from blood (not recorded which). These receptors were collected from a young man with acute COVID-19. Both conserved end residues are part of each CDR3. Fields, in order: CDR3 protein, CDR3 DNA, D gene, clone size, J gene, V gene. The D gene is left open where the match is weak. Only some rows state a clone size, as once, few, many or a class for expanded clones.

cdr3_aa: CAWSLEVAYEQYF
cdr3_nt: TGTGCCTGGAGTTTAGAGGTTGCCTACGAGCAGTACTTC
d_call: NA
clone_size: once
j_call: TRBJ2-7
v_call: TRBV30

cdr3_aa: CASSQDDRVNTEAFF
cdr3_nt: TGCGCCAGCAGCCAAGATGACAGGGTGAACACTGAAGCTTTCTTT
d_call: TRBD1
clone_size: NA
j_call: TRBJ1-1
v_call: TRBV4-1

cdr3_aa: CASSSLAGASTDTQYF
cdr3_nt: TGTGCCAGCAGCTCTTTAGCGGGGGCCAGCACAGATACGCAGTATTTT
d_call: TRBD2
clone_size: NA
j_call: TRBJ2-3
v_call: TRBV7-3

cdr3_aa: CASSGQASSGNTIYF
cdr3_nt: TGTGCCAGCTCAGGACAGGCTTCCTCTGGAAACACCATATATTTT
d_call: TRBD1
clone_size: NA
j_call: TRBJ1-3
v_call: TRBV18

cdr3_aa: CASKWRGGRETQYF
cdr3_nt: TGTGCCAGCAAATGGCGGGGGGGCCGGGAGACCCAGTACTTC
d_call: TRBD2
clone_size: NA
j_call: TRBJ2-5
v_call: TRBV2

cdr3_aa: CAIRRDSGSNQPQHF
cdr3_nt: TGTGCCATCAGGAGGGACAGTGGAAGCAATCAGCCCCAGCATTTT
d_call: TRBD1
clone_size: NA
j_call: TRBJ1-5
v_call: TRBV10-3

cdr3_aa: CASSLEVRMNTEAFF
cdr3_nt: TGTGCCAGCAGCTTGGAGGTCAGGATGAACACTGAAGCTTTCTTT
d_call: NA
clone_size: NA
j_call: TRBJ1-1
v_call: TRBV5-5

cdr3_aa: CASSLDSTDTQYF
cdr3_nt: TGTGCCAGCAGCTTAGACTCCACAGATACGCAGTATTTT
d_call: NA
clone_size: NA
j_call: TRBJ2-3
v_call: TRBV7-3

cdr3_aa: CASSSRFQTEAFF
cdr3_nt: TGTGCCAGCAGTTCGCGGTTTCAGACTGAAGCTTTCTTT
d_call: NA
clone_size: NA
j_call: TRBJ1-1
v_call: TRBV12-3/TRBV12-4

cdr3_aa: CASSIAGTQYF
cdr3_nt: TGTGCCAGTAGTATAGCCGGGACCCAGTACTTC
d_call: NA
clone_size: NA
j_call: TRBJ2-5
v_call: TRBV19

cdr3_aa: CASSLVGSMNTEAFF
cdr3_nt: TGCGCCAGCAGCTTGGTGGGCAGCATGAACACTGAAGCTTTCTTT
d_call: NA
clone_size: few
j_call: TRBJ1-1
v_call: TRBV5-1

cdr3_aa: CASSLEAGGATEQFF
cdr3_nt: TGCGCCAGCAGCTTGGAGGCGGGGGGGGCGACTGAGCAGTTCTTC
d_call: TRBD2
clone_size: NA
j_call: TRBJ2-1
v_call: TRBV5-1

cdr3_aa: CASSQATSATAYEQYF
cdr3_nt: TGCGCCAGCAGCCAAGCTACTAGCGCTACGGCCTACGAGCAGTACTTC
d_call: TRBD2
clone_size: NA
j_call: TRBJ2-7
v_call: TRBV4-1

cdr3_aa: CASSEGGEGRTSF
cdr3_nt: TGTGCCAGCAGTGAAGGGGGGGAAGGCAGGACCTCATTT
d_call: NA
clone_size: NA
j_call: TRBJ1-6
v_call: TRBV6-1

cdr3_aa: CASSLGGGGNQPQHF
cdr3_nt: TGTGCCAGCAGCTTAGGAGGTGGAGGCAATCAGCCCCAGCATTTT
d_call: NA
clone_size: NA
j_call: TRBJ1-5
v_call: TRBV7-2

cdr3_aa: CASSQATGEPQHF
cdr3_nt: TGCGCCAGCAGCCAAGCCACAGGGGAGCCCCAGCATTTT
d_call: TRBD1
clone_size: few
j_call: TRBJ1-5
v_call: TRBV4-1

cdr3_aa: CASSVARESTDTQYF
cdr3_nt: TGTGCCAGCAGCGTAGCCCGAGAGAGCACAGATACGCAGTATTTT
d_call: NA
clone_size: NA
j_call: TRBJ2-3
v_call: TRBV9

cdr3_aa: CASSSLTGSMVDTQYF
cdr3_nt: TGCGCCAGCAGCTCCCTGACAGGGAGTATGGTAGATACGCAGTATTTT
d_call: TRBD1
clone_size: few
j_call: TRBJ2-3
v_call: TRBV5-1

cdr3_aa: CSVEPWHEQFF
cdr3_nt: TGCAGCGTTGAACCCTGGCATGAGCAGTTCTTC
d_call: NA
clone_size: NA
j_call: TRBJ2-1
v_call: TRBV29-1

cdr3_aa: CSASETGSYEQYF
cdr3_nt: TGCAGTGCTAGTGAGACAGGGTCCTACGAGCAGTACTTC
d_call: TRBD1
clone_size: NA
j_call: TRBJ2-7
v_call: TRBV20-1

cdr3_aa: CASSGWTGWVAGEKLFF
cdr3_nt: TGTGCCAGCAGTGGCTGGACAGGGTGGGTGGCCGGTGAAAAACTGTTTTTT
d_call: TRBD1
clone_size: NA
j_call: TRBJ1-4
v_call: TRBV25-1

cdr3_aa: CASSRSSRGSYTF
cdr3_nt: TGTGCCAGCAGCCGCTCTTCTAGGGGAAGCTACACCTTC
d_call: NA
clone_size: NA
j_call: TRBJ1-2
v_call: TRBV6-5

cdr3_aa: CASTLRKGDDQPQHF
cdr3_nt: TGTGCCAGCACCCTGAGGAAGGGGGACGATCAGCCCCAGCATTTT
d_call: NA
clone_size: NA
j_call: TRBJ1-5
v_call: TRBV5-6

cdr3_aa: CASSKGTGVEQYF
cdr3_nt: TGTGCCAGCAGCAAAGGGACAGGGGTAGAGCAGTACTTC
d_call: TRBD1
clone_size: NA
j_call: TRBJ2-7
v_call: TRBV6-5

cdr3_aa: CASSYGLATETQYF
cdr3_nt: TGTGCCAGCAGCTATGGACTAGCTACAGAGACCCAGTACTTC
d_call: TRBD2
clone_size: NA
j_call: TRBJ2-5
v_call: TRBV7-9

cdr3_aa: CASSFPNTGDAFF
cdr3_nt: TGTGCCAGCTCATTCCCCAATACAGGGGACGCTTTCTTT
d_call: TRBD1
clone_size: NA
j_call: TRBJ1-1
v_call: TRBV18

cdr3_aa: CASSLGGGINEQFF
cdr3_nt: TGTGCCAGCAGCTTAGGGGGGGGGATCAATGAGCAGTTCTTC
d_call: NA
clone_size: NA
j_call: TRBJ2-1
v_call: TRBV5-4

cdr3_aa: CASSQEFYSNQPQHF
cdr3_nt: TGCGCCAGCAGCCAAGAATTTTATAGCAATCAGCCCCAGCATTTT
d_call: NA
clone_size: NA
j_call: TRBJ1-5
v_call: TRBV4-1

cdr3_aa: CASSFGQGIYGYTF
cdr3_nt: TGTGCCAGCAGCTTCGGACAGGGTATCTATGGCTACACCTTC
d_call: TRBD1
clone_size: NA
j_call: TRBJ1-2
v_call: TRBV11-1

cdr3_aa: CASSAMQGNTEAFF
cdr3_nt: TGTGCCAGCAGTGCAATGCAGGGGAACACTGAAGCTTTCTTT
d_call: NA
clone_size: NA
j_call: TRBJ1-1
v_call: TRBV2

cdr3_aa: CASSHFSGTARSETQYF
cdr3_nt: TGTGCCAGCAGCCATTTTTCCGGGACAGCGCGCTCGGAGACCCAGTACTTC
d_call: TRBD1
clone_size: NA
j_call: TRBJ2-5
v_call: TRBV3-1/TRBV3-2

cdr3_aa: CASSLQFSYNSPLHF
cdr3_nt: TGCGCCAGCAGCTTGCAGTTCTCCTATAATTCACCCCTCCACTTT
d_call: NA
clone_size: NA
j_call: TRBJ1-6
v_call: TRBV5-1